This T cell receptor (beta chain) was identified during a study of blood T cell repertoires in COVID-19. Study-level background: PBMCs, B-cell-depleted T cells, or T cells were the source of the cDNA or gDNA that made up the material.

This CDR3 comprises 20 residues. Germline V gene lookup returns CDR1 MNHEY and CDR2 SVGEGT. Trimming left V 2 bases short and J 0 bases short, with 25 bases between. This clone was picked up a small number of times. In the original processing: Counts of nucleated cells, estimated from reference gene primer amplification, were obtained. Repertoires were generated with immunoSEQ multiplex PCR, while TCRdb's copy carries only in-frame clones and drops some. V and J calls and clone size come straight from that table; D and trimming were deduced from the DNA. The data show tens of thousands of clones, roughly nine tenths seen once.

The source of this sequence is a man aged 65 to 79 with active COVID-19. V is TRBV6-2 or TRBV6-3 and J is TRBJ2-5, with TRBD2 as a possible D gene (8 bases). Input material: peripheral blood. CDR3 coding DNA: TGTGCCAGCAGTTACCCGGCAGGGGGACAGCGGGGGTACGACCAAGAGACCCAGTACTTC. This translates into CASSYPAGGQRGYDQETQYF.